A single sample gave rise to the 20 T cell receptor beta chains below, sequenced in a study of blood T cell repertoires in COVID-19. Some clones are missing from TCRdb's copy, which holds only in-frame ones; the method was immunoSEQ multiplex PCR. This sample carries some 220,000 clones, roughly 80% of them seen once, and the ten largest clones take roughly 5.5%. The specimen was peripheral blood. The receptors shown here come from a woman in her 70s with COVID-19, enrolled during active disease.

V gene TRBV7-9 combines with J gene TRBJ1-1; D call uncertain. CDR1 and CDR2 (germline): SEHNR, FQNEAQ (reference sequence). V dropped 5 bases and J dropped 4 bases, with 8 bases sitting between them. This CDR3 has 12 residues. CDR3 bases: TGTGCCAGCAGCCGGGGAACCACTGAAGCTTTCTTT. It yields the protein CASSRGTTEAFF.

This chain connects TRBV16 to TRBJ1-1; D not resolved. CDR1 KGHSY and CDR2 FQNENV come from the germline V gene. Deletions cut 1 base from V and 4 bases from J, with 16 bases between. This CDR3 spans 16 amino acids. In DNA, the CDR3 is TGTGCCAGCAGCCAATTCAACGAAGCGAGGGCCACTGAAGCTTTCTTT. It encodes CASSQFNEARATEAFF.

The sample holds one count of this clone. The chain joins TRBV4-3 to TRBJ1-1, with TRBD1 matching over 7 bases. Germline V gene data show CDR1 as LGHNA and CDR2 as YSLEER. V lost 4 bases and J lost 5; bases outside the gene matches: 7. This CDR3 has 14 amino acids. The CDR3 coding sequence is TGCGCCAGCAGCCCCTCAGGGGGGAGGACTGAAGCTTTCTTT. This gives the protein CASSPSGGRTEAFF.

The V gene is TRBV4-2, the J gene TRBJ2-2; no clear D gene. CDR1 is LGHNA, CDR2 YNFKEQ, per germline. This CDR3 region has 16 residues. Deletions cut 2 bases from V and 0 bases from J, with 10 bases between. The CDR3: CASSQHTGSNTGELFF. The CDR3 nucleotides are TGTGCCAGCAGCCAACATACGGGTTCGAACACCGGGGAGCTGTTTTTT.

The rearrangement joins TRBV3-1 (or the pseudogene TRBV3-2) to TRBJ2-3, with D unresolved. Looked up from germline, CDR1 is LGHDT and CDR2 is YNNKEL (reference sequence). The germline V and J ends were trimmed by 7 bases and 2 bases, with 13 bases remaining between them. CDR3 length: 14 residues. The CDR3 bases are TGTGCCAGCACCCAGAGTTGGTCCACAGATACGCAGTATTTT. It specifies CASTQSWSTDTQYF.

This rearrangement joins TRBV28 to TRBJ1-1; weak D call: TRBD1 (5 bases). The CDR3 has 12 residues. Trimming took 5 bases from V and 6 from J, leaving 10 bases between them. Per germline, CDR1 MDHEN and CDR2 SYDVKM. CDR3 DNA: TGTGCCAGCAGTCGTCAGGGCGCTGAAGCTTTCTTT. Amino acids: CASSRQGAEAFF.

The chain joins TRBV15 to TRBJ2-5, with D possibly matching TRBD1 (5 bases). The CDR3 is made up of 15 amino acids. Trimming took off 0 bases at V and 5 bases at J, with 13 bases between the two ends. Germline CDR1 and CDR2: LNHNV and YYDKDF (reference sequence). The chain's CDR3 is CATSRDSQGRETQYF. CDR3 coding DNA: TGTGCCACCAGCAGAGATTCCCAGGGTAGGGAGACCCAGTACTTC.

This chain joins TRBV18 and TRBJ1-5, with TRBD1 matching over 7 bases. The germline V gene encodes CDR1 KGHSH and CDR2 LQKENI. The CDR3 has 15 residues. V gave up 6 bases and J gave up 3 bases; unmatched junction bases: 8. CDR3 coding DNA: TGTGCCAGCTCCGCGGGACAGTCAGACAATCAGCCCCAGCATTTT. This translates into CASSAGQSDNQPQHF. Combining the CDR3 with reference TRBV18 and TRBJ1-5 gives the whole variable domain NAGVMQNPRHLVRRRGQEARLRCSPMKGHSHVYWYRQLPEEGLKFMVYLQKENIIDESGMPKERFSAEFPKEGPSILRIQQVVRGDSAAYFCASSAGQSDNQPQHFGDGTRLSIL.

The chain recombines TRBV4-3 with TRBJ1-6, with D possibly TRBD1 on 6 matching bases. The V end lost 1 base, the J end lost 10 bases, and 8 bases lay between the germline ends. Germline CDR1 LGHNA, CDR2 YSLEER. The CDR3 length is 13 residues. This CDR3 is CASSQGGGSPLHF. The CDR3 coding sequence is TGCGCCAGCAGCCAAGGAGGGGGATCACCCCTCCACTTT.

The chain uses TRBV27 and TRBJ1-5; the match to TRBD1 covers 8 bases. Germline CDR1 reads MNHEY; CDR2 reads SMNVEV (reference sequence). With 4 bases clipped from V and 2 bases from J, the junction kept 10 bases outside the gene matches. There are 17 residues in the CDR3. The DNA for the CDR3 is TGTGCCAGCAGTTACCTACCCAAGACAGGGGGCAATCAGCCCCAGCATTTT. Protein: CASSYLPKTGGNQPQHF.

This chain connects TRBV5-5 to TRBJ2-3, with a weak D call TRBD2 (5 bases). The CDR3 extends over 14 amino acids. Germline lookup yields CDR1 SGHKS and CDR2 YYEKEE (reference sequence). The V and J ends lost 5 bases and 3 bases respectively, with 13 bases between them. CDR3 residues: CASRPDWRTDTQYF. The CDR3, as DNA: TGTGCCAGCAGGCCGGACTGGAGGACAGATACGCAGTATTTT.

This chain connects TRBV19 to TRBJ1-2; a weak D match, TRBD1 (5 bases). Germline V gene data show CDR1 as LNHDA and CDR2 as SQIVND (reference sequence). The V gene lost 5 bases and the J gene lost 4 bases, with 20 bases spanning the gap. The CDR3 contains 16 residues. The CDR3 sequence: CASSYVNRLGGYGYTF. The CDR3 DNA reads TGTGCCAGTAGTTACGTTAACAGGCTGGGAGGCTATGGCTACACCTTC.

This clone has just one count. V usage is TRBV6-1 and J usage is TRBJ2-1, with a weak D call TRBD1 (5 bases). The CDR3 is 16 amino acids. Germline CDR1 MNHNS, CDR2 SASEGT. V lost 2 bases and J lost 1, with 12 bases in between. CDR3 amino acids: CASSELAGSSYNEQFF. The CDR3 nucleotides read TGTGCCAGCAGTGAATTGGCAGGGTCGTCCTACAATGAGCAGTTCTTC.

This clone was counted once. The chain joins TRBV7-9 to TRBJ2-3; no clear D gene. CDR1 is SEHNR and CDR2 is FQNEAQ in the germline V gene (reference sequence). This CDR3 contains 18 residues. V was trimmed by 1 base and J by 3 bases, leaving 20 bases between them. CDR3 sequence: CASSLDRRLSGSTDTQYF. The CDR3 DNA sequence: TGTGCCAGCAGCTTAGACAGAAGGCTCTCAGGTTCTACAGATACGCAGTATTTT.

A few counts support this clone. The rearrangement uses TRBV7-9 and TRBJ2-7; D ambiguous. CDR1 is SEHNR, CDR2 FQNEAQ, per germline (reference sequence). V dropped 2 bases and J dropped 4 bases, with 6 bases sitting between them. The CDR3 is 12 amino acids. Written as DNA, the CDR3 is TGTGCCAGCAGCTTAACACCTTACGAGCAGTACTTC. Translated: CASSLTPYEQYF.

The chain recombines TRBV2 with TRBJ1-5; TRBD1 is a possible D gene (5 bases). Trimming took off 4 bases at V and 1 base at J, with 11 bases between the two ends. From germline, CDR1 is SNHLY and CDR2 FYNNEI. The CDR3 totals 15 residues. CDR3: CASSGLAGSNQPQHF. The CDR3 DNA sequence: TGTGCCAGCAGTGGATTAGCAGGGAGCAATCAGCCCCAGCATTTT.

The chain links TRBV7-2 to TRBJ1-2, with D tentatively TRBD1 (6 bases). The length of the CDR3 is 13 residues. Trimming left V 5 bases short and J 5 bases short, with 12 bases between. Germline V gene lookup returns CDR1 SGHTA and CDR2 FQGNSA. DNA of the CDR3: TGTGCCAGCAGCATGGACAGACAATATGGCTACACCTTC. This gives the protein CASSMDRQYGYTF.

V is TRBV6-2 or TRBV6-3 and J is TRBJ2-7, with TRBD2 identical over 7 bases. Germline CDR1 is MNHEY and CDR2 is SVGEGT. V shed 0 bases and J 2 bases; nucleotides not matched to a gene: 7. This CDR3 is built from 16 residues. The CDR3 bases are TGTGCCAGCAGTTACTCGGGGCGGGAGAGCCCCTACGAGCAGTACTTC. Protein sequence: CASSYSGRESPYEQYF.

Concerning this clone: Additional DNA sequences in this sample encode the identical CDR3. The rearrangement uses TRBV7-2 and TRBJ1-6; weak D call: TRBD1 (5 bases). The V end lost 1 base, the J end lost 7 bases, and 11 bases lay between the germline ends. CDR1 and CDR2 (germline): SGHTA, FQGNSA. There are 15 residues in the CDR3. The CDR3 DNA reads TGTGCCAGCAGCTTAGAGGCAGGGAGGAATTCACCCCTCCACTTT. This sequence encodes CASSLEAGRNSPLHF.

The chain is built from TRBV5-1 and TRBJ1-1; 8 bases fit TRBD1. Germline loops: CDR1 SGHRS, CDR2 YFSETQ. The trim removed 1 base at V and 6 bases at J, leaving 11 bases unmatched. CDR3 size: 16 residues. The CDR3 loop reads CASSLRQGAMGAEAFF. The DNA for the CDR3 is TGCGCCAGCAGCTTGAGGCAGGGGGCGATGGGCGCTGAAGCTTTCTTT.